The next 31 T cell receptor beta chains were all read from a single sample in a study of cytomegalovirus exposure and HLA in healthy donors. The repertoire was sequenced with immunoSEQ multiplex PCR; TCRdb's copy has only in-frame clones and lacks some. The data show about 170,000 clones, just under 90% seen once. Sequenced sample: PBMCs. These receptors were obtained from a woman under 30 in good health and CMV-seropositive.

This CDR3 reads CASSLDPLNEQFF. For the CDR3, the DNA is TGTGCCAGCAGCTTAGATCCCCTCAATGAGCAGTTCTTC. The chain combines TRBV11-2 with TRBJ2-1; D unclear. Germline V gene data show CDR1 as SGHAT and CDR2 as FQNNGV. CDR3 length: 13 residues. V dropped 0 bases and J dropped 6 bases, with 6 bases sitting between them.

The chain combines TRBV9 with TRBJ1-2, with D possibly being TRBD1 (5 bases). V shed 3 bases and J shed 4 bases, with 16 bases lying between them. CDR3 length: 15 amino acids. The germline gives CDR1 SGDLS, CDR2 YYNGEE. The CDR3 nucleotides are TGTGCCAGCAGCGAGGGGAGGGTTTCTAGCTATGGCTACACCTTC. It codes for CASSEGRVSSYGYTF. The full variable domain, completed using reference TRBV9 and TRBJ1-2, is DSGVTQTPKHLITATGQRVTLRCSPRSGDLSVYWYQQSLDQGLQFLIQYYNGEERAKGNILERFSAQQFPDLHSELNLSSLELGDSALYFCASSEGRVSSYGYTFGSGTRLTVV.

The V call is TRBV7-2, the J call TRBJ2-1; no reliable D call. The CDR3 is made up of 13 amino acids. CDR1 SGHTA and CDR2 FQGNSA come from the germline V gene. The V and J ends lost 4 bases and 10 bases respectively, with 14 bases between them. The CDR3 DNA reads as TGTGCCAGCAGCTCGAGATACGGGTTCGAGCAGTTCTTC. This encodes CASSSRYGFEQFF.

CDR3: CASSPVNTEAFF. The CDR3 nucleotides read TGTGCCAGTAGTCCGGTGAACACTGAAGCTTTCTTT. This chain links TRBV19 with TRBJ1-1, with D unclear. This CDR3 region has 12 residues. The V gene lost 5 bases and the J gene lost 0 bases, with 4 bases spanning the gap. Germline loops: CDR1 LNHDA, CDR2 SQIVND (reference sequence).

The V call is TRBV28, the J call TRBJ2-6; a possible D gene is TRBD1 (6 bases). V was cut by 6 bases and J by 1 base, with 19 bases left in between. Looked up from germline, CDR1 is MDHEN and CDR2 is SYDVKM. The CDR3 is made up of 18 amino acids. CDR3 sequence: CASRNRQVIASGANVLTF. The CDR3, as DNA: TGTGCCAGCAGGAACCGACAGGTCATAGCTTCTGGGGCCAACGTCCTGACTTTC.

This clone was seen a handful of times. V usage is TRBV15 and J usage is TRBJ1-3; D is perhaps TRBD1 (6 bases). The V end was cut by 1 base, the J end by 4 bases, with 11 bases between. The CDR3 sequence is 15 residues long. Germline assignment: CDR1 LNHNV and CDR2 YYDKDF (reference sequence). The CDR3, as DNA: TGTGCCACCAGCAGAGCGCCAGGGGAAGGAAACACCATATATTTT. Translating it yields CATSRAPGEGNTIYF.

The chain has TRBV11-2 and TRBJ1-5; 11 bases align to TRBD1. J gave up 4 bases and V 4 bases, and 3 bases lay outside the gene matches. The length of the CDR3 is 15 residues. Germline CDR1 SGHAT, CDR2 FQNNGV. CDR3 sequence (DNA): TGTGCCAGCAGCTGGGGGACAGGGGGGAATCAGCCCCAGCATTTT. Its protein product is CASSWGTGGNQPQHF.

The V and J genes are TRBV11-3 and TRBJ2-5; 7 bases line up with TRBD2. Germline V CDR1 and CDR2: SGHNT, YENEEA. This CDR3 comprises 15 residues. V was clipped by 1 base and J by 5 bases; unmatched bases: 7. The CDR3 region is CASSLGLAEGETQYF. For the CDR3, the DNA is TGTGCCAGCAGCTTAGGGCTAGCGGAGGGGGAGACCCAGTACTTC.

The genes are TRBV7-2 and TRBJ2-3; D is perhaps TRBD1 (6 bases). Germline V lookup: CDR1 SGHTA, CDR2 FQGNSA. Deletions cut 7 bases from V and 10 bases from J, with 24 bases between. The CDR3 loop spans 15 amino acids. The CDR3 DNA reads TGTGCCAGCACCAAAGACAGGTCCGCCGCTCTATCGCAGTATTTT. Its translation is CASTKDRSAALSQYF.

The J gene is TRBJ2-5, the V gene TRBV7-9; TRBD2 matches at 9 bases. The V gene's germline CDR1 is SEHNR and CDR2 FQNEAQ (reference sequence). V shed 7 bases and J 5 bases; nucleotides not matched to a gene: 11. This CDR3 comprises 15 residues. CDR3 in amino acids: CASTGNSGSGETQYF. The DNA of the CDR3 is TGTGCCAGCACCGGTAATAGCGGGAGTGGGGAGACCCAGTACTTC. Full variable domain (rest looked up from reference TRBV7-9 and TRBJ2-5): DTGVSQNPRHKITKRGQNVTFRCDPISEHNRLYWYRQTLGQGPEFLTYFQNEAQLEKSRLLSDRFSAERPKGSFSTLEIQRTEQGDSAMYLCASTGNSGSGETQYFGPGTRLLVL.

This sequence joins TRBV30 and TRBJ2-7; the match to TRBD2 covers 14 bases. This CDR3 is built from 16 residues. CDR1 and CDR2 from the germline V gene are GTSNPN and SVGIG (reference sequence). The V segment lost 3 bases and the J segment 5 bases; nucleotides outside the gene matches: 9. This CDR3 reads CAWRGTSGSFFHEQYF. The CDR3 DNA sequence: TGTGCCTGGAGGGGGACTAGCGGGAGCTTTTTTCACGAGCAGTACTTC.

CDR3 region: CASSQGQGQKAFF. CDR3 DNA: TGCGCCAGCAGTCAGGGACAGGGTCAAAAAGCTTTCTTT. This chain connects TRBV23-1 to TRBJ1-1, with 9 nucleotides matching TRBD1. TRBV23-1 is an ORF for which the function is uncertain. CDR3 length: 13 residues. J was trimmed by 9 bases and V by 3 bases; bases with no gene match: 5.

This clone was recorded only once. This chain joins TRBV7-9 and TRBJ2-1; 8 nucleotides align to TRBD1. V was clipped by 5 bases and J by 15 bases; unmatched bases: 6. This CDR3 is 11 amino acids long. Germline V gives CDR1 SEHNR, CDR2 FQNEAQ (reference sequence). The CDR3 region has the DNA TGTGCCAGCAGCCTCGGACAGGGTCCGTTCTTC. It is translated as CASSLGQGPFF.

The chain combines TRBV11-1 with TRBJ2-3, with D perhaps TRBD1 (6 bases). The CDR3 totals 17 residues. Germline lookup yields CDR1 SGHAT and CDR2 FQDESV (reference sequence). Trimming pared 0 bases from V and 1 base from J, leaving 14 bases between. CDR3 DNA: TGTGCCAGCAGCTTAGCCTCCGGGACAAAACGCACAGATACGCAGTATTTT. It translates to CASSLASGTKRTDTQYF.

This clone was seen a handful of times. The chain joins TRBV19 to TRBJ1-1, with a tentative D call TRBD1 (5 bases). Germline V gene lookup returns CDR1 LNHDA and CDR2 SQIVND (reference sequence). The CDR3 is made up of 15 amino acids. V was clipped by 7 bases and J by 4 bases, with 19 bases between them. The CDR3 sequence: CASTLSGGGGTEAFF. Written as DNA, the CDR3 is TGTGCCAGTACCCTTTCCGGGGGAGGTGGCACTGAAGCTTTCTTT.

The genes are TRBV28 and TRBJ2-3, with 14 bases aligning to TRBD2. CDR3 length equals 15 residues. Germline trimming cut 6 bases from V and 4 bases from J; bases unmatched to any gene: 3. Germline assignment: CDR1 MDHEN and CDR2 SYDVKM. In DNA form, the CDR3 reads TGTGCCAGCAGGACTAGCGGGAGGGGGGCAGATACGCAGTATTTT. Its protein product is CASRTSGRGADTQYF.

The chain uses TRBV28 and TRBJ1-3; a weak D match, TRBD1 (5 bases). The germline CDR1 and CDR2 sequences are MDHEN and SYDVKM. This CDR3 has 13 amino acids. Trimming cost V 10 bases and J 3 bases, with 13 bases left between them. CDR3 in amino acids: CATRGGSGNTIYF. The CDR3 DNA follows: TGTGCCACCCGGGGGGGTAGTGGAAACACCATATATTTT.

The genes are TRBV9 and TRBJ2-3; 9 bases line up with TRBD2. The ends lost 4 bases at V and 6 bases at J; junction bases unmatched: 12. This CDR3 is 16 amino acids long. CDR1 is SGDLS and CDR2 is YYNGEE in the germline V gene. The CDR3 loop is CASSQTLAGDMDTQYF. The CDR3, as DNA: TGTGCCAGCAGCCAAACTTTAGCGGGAGATATGGATACGCAGTATTTT.

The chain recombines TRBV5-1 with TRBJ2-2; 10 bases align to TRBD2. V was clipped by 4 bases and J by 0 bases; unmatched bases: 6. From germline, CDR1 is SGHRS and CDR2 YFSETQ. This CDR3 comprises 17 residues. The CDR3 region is CASSLLAGDPNTGELFF. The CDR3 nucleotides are TGCGCCAGCAGCCTTCTAGCGGGAGACCCGAACACCGGGGAGCTGTTTTTT. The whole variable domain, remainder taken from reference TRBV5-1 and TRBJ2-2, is KAGVTQTPRYLIKTRGQQVTLSCSPISGHRSVSWYQQTPGQGLQFLFEYFSETQRNKGNFPGRFSGRQFSNSRSEMNVSTLELGDSALYLCASSLLAGDPNTGELFFGEGSRLTVL.

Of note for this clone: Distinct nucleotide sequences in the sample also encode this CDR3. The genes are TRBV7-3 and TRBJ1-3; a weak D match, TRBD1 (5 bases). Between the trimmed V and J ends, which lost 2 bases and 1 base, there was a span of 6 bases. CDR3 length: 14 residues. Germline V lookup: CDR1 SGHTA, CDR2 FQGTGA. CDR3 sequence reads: CASSLGTSGNTIYF. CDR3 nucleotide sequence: TGTGCCAGCAGCTTAGGGACTTCTGGAAACACCATATATTTT.

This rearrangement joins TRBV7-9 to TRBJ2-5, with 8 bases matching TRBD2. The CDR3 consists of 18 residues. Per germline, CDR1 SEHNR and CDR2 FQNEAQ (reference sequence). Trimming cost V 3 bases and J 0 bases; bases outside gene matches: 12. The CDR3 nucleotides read TGTGCCAGCAGCTTTAAAGCCCGGGCTAGCGGGTACCAAGAGACCCAGTACTTC. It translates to CASSFKARASGYQETQYF.

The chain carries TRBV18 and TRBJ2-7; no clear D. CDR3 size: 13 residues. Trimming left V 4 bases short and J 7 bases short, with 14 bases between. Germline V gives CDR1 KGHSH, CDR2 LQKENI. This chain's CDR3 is CASSRAQSWEQYF. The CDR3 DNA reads TGTGCCAGCTCACGAGCACAGTCGTGGGAGCAGTACTTC.

In DNA, the CDR3 is TGTGCCAGCAGCTCAGGGACTAGCGGGATTGAGACCCAGTACTTC. This gives the protein CASSSGTSGIETQYF. The chain employs TRBV13 and TRBJ2-5; 13 positions match TRBD2. The V gene's germline CDR1 is PRHDT and CDR2 FYEKMQ (reference sequence). The CDR3 sequence is 15 residues long. The trim removed 4 bases at V and 5 bases at J, leaving 4 bases unmatched.

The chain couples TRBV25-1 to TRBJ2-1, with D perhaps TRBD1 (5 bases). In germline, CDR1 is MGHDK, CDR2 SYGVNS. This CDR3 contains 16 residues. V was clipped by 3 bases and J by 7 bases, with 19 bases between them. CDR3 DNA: TGTGCCAGCAGTGATGTCAGGCAGGGTTCAAGGAATGAGCAGTTCTTC. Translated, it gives CASSDVRQGSRNEQFF.

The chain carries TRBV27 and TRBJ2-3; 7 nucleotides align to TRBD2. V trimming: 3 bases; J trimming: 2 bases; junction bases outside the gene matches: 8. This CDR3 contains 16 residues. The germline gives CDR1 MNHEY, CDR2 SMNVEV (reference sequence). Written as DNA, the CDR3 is TGTGCCAGCAGTTTTTTTGGAGCGGGGAACACAGATACGCAGTATTTT. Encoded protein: CASSFFGAGNTDTQYF.

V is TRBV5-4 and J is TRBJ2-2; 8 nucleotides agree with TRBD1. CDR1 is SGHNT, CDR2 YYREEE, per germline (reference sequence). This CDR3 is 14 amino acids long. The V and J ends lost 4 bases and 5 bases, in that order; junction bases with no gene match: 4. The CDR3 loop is CASSPRGLTGELFF. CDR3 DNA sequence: TGTGCCAGCAGCCCCAGGGGGCTTACCGGGGAGCTGTTTTTT.

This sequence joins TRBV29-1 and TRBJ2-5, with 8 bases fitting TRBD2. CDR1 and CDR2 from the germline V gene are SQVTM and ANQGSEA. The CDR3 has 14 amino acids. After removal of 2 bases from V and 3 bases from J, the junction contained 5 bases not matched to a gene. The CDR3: CSVEPGTREETQYF. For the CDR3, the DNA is TGCAGCGTTGAACCCGGGACTAGGGAAGAGACCCAGTACTTC.

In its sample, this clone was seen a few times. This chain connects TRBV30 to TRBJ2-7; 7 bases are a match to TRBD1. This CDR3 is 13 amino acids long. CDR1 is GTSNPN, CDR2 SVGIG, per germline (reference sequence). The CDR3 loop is CASTRDSSYEQYF. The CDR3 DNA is TGTGCTTCGACCCGGGACAGTTCCTACGAGCAGTACTTC. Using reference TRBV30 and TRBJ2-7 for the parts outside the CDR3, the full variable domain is SQTIHQWPATLVQPVGSPLSLECTVEGTSNPNLYWYRQAAGRGLQLLFYSVGIGQISSEVPQNLSASRPQDRQFILSSKKLLLSDSGFYLCASTRDSSYEQYFGPGTRLTVT.

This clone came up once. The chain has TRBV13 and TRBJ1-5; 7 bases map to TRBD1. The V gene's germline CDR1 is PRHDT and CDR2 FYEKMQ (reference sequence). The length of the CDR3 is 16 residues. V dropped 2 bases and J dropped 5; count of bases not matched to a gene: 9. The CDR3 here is CASSLFPDRPDQPQHF. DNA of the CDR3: TGTGCCAGCAGCTTATTTCCGGACAGGCCCGATCAGCCCCAGCATTTT.

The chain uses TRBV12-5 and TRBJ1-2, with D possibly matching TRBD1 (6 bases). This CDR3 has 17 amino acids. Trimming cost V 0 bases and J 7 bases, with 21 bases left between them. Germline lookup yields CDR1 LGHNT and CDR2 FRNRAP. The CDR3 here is CASGLVAGELRPGGYTF. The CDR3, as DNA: TGTGCTAGTGGTTTGGTAGCAGGGGAACTGCGCCCAGGTGGCTACACCTTC. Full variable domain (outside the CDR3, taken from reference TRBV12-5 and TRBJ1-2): DARVTQTPRHKVTEMGQEVTMRCQPILGHNTVFWYRQTMMQGLELLAYFRNRAPLDDSGMPKDRFSAEMPDATLATLKIQPSEPRDSAVYFCASGLVAGELRPGGYTFGSGTRLTVV.

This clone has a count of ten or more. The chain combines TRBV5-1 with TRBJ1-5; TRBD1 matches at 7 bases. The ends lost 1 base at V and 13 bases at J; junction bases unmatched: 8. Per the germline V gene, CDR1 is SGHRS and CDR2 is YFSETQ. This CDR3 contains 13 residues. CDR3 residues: CASSLLPGQEQHF. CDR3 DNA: TGCGCCAGCAGCTTGCTCCCAGGACAGGAACAGCATTTT.